The entry below gives a single T cell receptor (beta chain) sequence along with its context. Its antigen has not been determined. Base qualities are not recorded, but no much larger clone differs from it by a single base. This sample was taken from a study of blood T cell repertoires in COVID-19 (dated by TCRdb to the early 2020s). For the wider study: Collaborator samples came from the United States, Italy and Spain and covered acute and convalescent phases of COVID-19. The material from the prospective study consisted of cDNA or gDNA derived from T cells, B-cell-depleted T cells, or PBMCs. The samples were drawn from the first 160 participants of the ongoing ImmuneRACE study and from over a thousand subjects provided by 6 global collaborators. Subjects who had been exposed to COVID-19, were actively infected with it, or had recovered from it provided the deeply sampled blood TCRbeta repertoires that made up the dataset. The repertoires were released in a freely available public database meant as a resource for research on the immune response to SARS-CoV-2. Where available, HLA class I and class II types were obtained from metadata supplied by the sample provider rather than from assay-based typing. The sample metadata nearly always contained a de-identified subject ID, COVID-19 status, age in years and sex. Here is what the overall study found, with its caveats: How much clinical and demographic metadata was included differed by source and by participant, and the metadata was provided uncurated.

TCRbeta CDR3 regions were amplified from genomic DNA using the immunoSEQ Assay, a bias-controlled multiplex PCR. Turning to the authors' computational methods: The number of nucleated cells in each sample was estimated by amplification of reference gene primers within the assay. To quantify the absolute abundance of each unique TCRbeta CDR3 rearrangement, sequence reads were collapsed and filtered. For each sample, productive Simpson clonality was calculated by taking the square root of Simpson's diversity index across productive rearrangements. TCRdb took over this immuneACCESS table, retaining in-frame rearrangements with V and J assigned. Such tables are incomplete; in checked studies, under half of the missing clones stem from an unresolved V gene, and the remainder is unexplained. The V and J calls and the clone size are those of that table, but D and trimming were determined from the DNA. The sample table lists about 74,000 clones, roughly 88% of them with a count of one. Approximately 1.9% of the sample is in the top ten clones.

Each collaborating institution followed its own protocols to collect whole blood in K2EDTA tubes. For TCRbeta analysis, collaborator samples were shipped as frozen whole blood, as isolated PBMCs, or as DNA extracted from either sample type. This receptor was obtained from a woman of 80 years or more with active or convalescent COVID-19. Sequencing input: peripheral blood.

The DNA sequence is as follows: TGTGCCAGCAGGAGAAGGAACACTGAAGCTTTCTTT. It encodes CASRRRNTEAFF. The rearranged segments are TRBV12-3 or TRBV12-4 and TRBJ1-1; the D gene assignment is ambiguous. V loses 6 bases of germline sequence and J loses 1 base, and the interval between the two ends is 6 bases. There are 12 amino acids in the CDR3, from cysteine to phenylalanine inclusive. Only the CDR3 region is kept as DNA, spanning 36 bases read in frame from base 1.